The clone carrying this T cell receptor (beta chain) was picked up a small number of times. What it binds is unknown. Using RNA transcripts as the source, TCR beta CDR3 regions were amplified. Carried out on the TCR CDR3, a first-round RT-PCR used the HTBI primer set. From the multiplex PCR reads, TCRdb called clonotypes with MiXCR, one entry per CDR3 protein. The table has around 720,000 distinct CDR3 sequences, 30% to 40% seen once; the top ten hold 30% to 40%. This specimen belongs to a study of T cells in Graves' hyperthyroidism and ophthalmopathy. Study-wide findings and caveats: Ophthalmopathy was model-predicted a median approximately six months pre-onset.

V was trimmed by 3 bases and J by 9 bases, leaving 12 bases between them. The CDR3 runs 14 residues. CDR1 is SEHNR and CDR2 is FQNEAQ in the germline V gene (reference sequence). The chain is built from TRBV7-9 and TRBJ1-6, with D uncertain. This receptor was identified in a woman aged 40 to 50 with Graves' hyperthyroidism. Sequences were obtained from blood. The CDR3 here is CASSFGLRGSPLHF. The CDR3 nucleotides are TGTGCCAGCAGCTTCGGTTTGCGGGGTTCACCCCTCCACTTT.